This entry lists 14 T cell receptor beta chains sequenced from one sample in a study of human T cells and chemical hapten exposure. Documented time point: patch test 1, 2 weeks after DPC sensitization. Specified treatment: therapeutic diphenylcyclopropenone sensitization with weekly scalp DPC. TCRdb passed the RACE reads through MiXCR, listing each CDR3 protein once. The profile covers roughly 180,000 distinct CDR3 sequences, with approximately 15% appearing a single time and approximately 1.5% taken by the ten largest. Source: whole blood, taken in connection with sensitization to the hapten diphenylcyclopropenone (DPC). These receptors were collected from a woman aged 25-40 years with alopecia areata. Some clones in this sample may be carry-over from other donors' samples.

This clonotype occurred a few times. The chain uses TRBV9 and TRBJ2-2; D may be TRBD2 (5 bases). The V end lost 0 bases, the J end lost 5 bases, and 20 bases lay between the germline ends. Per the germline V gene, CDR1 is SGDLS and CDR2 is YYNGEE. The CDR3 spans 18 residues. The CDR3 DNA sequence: TGTGCCAGCAGCGTAGGTTCGAGCGGCATGTTCGGGACCGGGGAGCTGTTTTTT. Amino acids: CASSVGSSGMFGTGELFF.

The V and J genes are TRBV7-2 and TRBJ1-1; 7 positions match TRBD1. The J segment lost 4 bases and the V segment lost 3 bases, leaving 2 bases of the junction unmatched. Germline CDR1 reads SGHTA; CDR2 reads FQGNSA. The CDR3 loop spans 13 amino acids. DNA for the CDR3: TGTGCCAGCAGCTTGGACAGGCCCACTGAAGCTTTCTTT. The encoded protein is CASSLDRPTEAFF.

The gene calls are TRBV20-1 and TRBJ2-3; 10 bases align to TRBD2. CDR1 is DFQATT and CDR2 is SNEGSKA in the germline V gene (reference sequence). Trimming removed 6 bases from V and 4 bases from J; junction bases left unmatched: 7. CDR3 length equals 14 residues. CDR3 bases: TGCAGTGCCCCAGCGGGAGGGCAGCCAGATACGCAGTATTTT. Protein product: CSAPAGGQPDTQYF.

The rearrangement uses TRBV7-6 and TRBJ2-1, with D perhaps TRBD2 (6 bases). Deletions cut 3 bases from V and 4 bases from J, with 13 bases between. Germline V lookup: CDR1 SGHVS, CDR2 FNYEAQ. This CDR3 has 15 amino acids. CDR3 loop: CASSFSRLVYNEQFF. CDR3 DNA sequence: TGTGCCAGCAGCTTTTCGAGACTAGTTTACAATGAGCAGTTCTTC.

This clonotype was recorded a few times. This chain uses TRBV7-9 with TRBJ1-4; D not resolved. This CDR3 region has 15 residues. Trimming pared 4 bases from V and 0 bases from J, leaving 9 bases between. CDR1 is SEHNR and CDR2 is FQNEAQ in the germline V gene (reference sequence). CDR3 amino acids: CASSSTSATNEKLFF. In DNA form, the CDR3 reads TGTGCCAGCAGCTCAACCTCTGCAACTAATGAAAAACTGTTTTTT. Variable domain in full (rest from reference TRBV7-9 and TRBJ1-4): DTGVSQNPRHKITKRGQNVTFRCDPISEHNRLYWYRQTLGQGPEFLTYFQNEAQLEKSRLLSDRFSAERPKGSFSTLEIQRTEQGDSAMYLCASSSTSATNEKLFFGSGTQLSVL.

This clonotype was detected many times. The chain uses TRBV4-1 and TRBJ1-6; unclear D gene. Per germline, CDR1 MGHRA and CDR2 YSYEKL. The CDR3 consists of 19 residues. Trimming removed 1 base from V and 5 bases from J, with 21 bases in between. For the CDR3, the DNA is TGCGCCAGCAGCCAAGGATCCTCCTCCAGAGGACCGAATAATTCACCCCTCCACTTT. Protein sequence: CASSQGSSSRGPNNSPLHF.

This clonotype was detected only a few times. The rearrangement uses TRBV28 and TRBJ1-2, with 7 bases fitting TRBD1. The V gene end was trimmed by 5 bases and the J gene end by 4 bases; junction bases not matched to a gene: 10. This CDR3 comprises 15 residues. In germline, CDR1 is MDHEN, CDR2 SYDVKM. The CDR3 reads CASSPQTGAIYGYTF. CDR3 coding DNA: TGTGCCAGCAGTCCTCAAACAGGGGCCATCTATGGCTACACCTTC.

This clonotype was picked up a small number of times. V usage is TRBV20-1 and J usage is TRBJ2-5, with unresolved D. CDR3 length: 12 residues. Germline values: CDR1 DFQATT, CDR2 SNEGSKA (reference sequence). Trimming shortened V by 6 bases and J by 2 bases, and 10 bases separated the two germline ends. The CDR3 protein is CSAGTGQETQYF. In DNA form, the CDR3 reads TGCAGTGCGGGTACTGGGCAAGAGACCCAGTACTTC.

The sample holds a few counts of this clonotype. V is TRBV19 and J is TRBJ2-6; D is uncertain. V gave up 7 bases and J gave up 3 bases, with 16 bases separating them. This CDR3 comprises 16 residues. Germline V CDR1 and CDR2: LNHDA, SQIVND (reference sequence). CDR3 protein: CASTPSDWGGANVLTF. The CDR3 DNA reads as TGTGCCAGTACCCCCAGTGATTGGGGTGGGGCCAACGTCCTGACTTTC.

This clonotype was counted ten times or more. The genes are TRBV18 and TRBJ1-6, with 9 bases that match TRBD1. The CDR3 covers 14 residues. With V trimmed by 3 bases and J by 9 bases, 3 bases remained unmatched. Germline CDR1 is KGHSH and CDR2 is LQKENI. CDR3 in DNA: TGTGCCAGCTCACCGGGACAGGGACCTTCACCCCTCCACTTT. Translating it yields CASSPGQGPSPLHF.

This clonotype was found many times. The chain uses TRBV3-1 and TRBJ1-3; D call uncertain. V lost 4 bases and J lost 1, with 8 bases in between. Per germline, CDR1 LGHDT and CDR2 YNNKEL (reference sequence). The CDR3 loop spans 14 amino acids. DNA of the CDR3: TGTGCCAGCAGCCGGTTGGAATCTGGAAACACCATATATTTT. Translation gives CASSRLESGNTIYF.

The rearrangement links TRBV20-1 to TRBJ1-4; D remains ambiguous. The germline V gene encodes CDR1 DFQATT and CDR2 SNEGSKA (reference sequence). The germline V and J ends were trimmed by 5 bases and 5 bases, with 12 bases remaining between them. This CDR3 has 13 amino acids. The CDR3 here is CSAQPASNEKLFF. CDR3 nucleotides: TGCAGTGCTCAACCCGCCTCGAATGAAAAACTGTTTTTT.

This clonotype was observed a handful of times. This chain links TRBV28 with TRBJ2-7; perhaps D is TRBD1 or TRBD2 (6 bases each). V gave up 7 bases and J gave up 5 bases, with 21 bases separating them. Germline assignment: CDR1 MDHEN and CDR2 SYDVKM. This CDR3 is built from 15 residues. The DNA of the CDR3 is TGTGCCAGCACCCTCGACGCCCGGGGGCAAGACGAGCAGTACTTC. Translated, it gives CASTLDARGQDEQYF.

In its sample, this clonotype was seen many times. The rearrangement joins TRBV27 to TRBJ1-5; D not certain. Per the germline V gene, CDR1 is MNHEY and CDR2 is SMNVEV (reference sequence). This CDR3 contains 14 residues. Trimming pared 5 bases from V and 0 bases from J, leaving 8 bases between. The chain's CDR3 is CASSPDYSNQPQHF. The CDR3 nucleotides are TGTGCCAGCAGTCCGGACTATAGCAATCAGCCCCAGCATTTT.